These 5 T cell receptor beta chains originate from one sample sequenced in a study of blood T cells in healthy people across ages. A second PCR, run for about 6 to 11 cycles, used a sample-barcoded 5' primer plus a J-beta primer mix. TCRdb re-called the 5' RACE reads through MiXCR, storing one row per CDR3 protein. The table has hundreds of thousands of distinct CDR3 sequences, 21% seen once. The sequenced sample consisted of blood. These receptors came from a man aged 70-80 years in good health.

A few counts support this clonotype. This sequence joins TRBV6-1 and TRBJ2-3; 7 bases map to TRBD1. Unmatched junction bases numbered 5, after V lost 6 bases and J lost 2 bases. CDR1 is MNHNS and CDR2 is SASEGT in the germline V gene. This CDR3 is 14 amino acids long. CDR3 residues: CASSTGQVTDTQYF. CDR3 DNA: TGTGCCAGCAGCACCGGACAGGTCACAGATACGCAGTATTTT.

The CDR3 DNA is TGTGCCAGCAGGGGCCTGGGTGACGGCTACACCTTC. Translation: CASRGLGDGYTF. This chain joins TRBV9 and TRBJ1-2; no definite D call. Germline lookup yields CDR1 SGDLS and CDR2 YYNGEE. CDR3 length: 12 residues. Trimming took off 5 bases at V and 8 bases at J, with 13 bases between the two ends.

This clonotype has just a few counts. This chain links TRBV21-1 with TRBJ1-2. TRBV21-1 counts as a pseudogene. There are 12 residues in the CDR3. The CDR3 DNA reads TGTGCCAGCAGCATCCGGGACGGCCACTACACCTTC. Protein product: CASSIRDGHYTF.

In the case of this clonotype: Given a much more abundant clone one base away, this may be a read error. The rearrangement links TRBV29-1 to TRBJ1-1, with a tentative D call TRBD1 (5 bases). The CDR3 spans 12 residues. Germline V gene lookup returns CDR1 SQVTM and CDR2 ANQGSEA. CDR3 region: CSAGTQNIEAFF. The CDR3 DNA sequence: TGCAGCGCCGGGACCCAGAACATTGAAGCTTTCTTT. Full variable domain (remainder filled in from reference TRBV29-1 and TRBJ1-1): SAVISQKPSRDICQRGTSLTIQCQVDSQVTMMFWYRQQPGQSLTLIATANQGSEATYESGFVIDKFPISRPNLTFSTLTVSNMSPEDSSIYLCSAGTQNIEAFFGQGTRLTVV.

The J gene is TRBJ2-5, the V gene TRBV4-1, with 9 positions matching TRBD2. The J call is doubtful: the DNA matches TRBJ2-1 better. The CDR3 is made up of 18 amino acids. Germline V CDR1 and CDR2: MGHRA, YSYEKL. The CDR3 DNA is TGCGCCAGCAGCCCGGGGGGATTAAGCGGGACTAGCTTACATGAGCAGTTCTTC. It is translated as CASSPGGLSGTSLHEQFF.